The 23 T cell receptor beta chains in this list originate from one sample, sequenced in a study of T cell clusters in autoimmune cytopenias. TRB rearrangements were amplified by touch-down multiplex PCR with mixed TRB-A/B primers. TCRdb reprocessed the multiplex PCR reads and reports one entry per CDR3 protein, with no DNA. This sample's table has over 2,500 distinct CDR3 sequences. TRB was amplified from around 250 ng of peripheral blood genomic DNA per sample. The material sequenced was peripheral blood. These receptors were collected from a human donor with an autoimmune cytopenia or autoimmune hepatitis (not recorded which).

According to its frequency, this clonotype is medium-sized. This chain joins TRBV7-6 and TRBJ1-5. The germline CDR1 and CDR2 sequences are SGHVS and FNYEAQ. CDR3 size: 17 residues. The CDR3 spells CASSLGYGPRRNQPQHF.

This clonotype counts as medium-sized by frequency. This chain joins TRBV18 and TRBJ2-3. CDR1 is KGHSH, CDR2 LQKENI, per germline. The CDR3 has 14 residues. The CDR3 sequence: CASSPQTSTDTQYF.

This clonotype counts as medium-sized by frequency. V and J are TRBV5-4 and TRBJ2-1; TCRdb's D call, TRBD1, is unchecked because there is no DNA. The CDR3 runs to 16 residues. CDR1 is SGHNT and CDR2 is YYREEE in the germline V gene (reference sequence). CDR3: CASSLFPPTSYNEQFF.

In terms of frequency, this clonotype is medium-sized. The chain combines TRBV24-1 with TRBJ2-1; TCRdb's D gene call, TRBD1, goes unchecked for lack of DNA. The CDR3 loop spans 11 amino acids. Germline V gives CDR1 KGHDR, CDR2 SFDVKD. The chain's CDR3 is CATREGPEQFF.

This clonotype registers medium-sized by frequency. The chain uses TRBV19 and TRBJ1-4; TCRdb designates TRBD1, a call that cannot be tested without DNA. Germline CDR1 reads LNHDA; CDR2 reads SQIVND (reference sequence). The CDR3 has 14 residues. CDR3 amino acids: CASSTPGGAGKLFF.

V and J are TRBV10-1 and TRBJ1-5; as DNA is missing, the TRBD1 call by TCRdb cannot be tested. The CDR3 totals 13 residues. CDR1 is WNHNN and CDR2 is SYGVQD in the germline V gene (reference sequence). CDR3 sequence reads: CASSESRVQPQHF.

The V and J genes are TRBV7-2 and TRBJ1-1; TCRdb's D gene call, TRBD1, goes unchecked for lack of DNA. The CDR3 contains 15 residues. Germline V gene lookup returns CDR1 SGHTA and CDR2 FQGNSA. This CDR3 is CASSFPGQGFTEAFF.

This rearrangement joins TRBV4-3 to TRBJ2-6. Germline V gene lookup returns CDR1 LGHNA and CDR2 YSLEER. This CDR3 is 18 amino acids long. The CDR3 protein is CASSQDLAVSAGANVLTF.

The J gene is TRBJ2-7, the V gene TRBV5-1; as DNA is missing, the TRBD1 call by TCRdb cannot be tested. CDR3 length equals 15 residues. The germline CDR1 and CDR2 sequences are SGHRS and YFSETQ. The CDR3 here is CASSLATGIRYEQYF.

Frequency places this clonotype as medium-sized. The chain has TRBV7-6 and TRBJ2-1; TCRdb indicates TRBD2, and absent DNA this call remains unverified. This CDR3 has 12 amino acids. Looked up from germline, CDR1 is SGHVS and CDR2 is FNYEAQ. CDR3 region: CASSLARNEQFF.

The genes are TRBV28 and TRBJ1-4; without DNA, the TCRdb call of TRBD1 cannot be checked. This CDR3 is built from 15 residues. Germline values: CDR1 MDHEN, CDR2 SYDVKM. The CDR3 reads CASRTTGDGGEKLFF.

This clonotype is classed as medium-sized (0.01 to 0.1%) by frequency. The rearrangement uses TRBV19 and TRBJ1-2. This CDR3 is 14 amino acids long. Germline values: CDR1 LNHDA, CDR2 SQIVND (reference sequence). CDR3 protein: CASSIKGTNYGYTF.

The chain links TRBV20-1 to TRBJ2-7; TCRdb's assignment of TRBD2 cannot be checked, as there is no DNA. Germline V gives CDR1 DFQATT, CDR2 SNEGSKA (reference sequence). The CDR3 totals 15 residues. The CDR3 region is CSARGVAGLAGEQYF.

According to its frequency, this clonotype is medium-sized. The chain carries TRBV27 and TRBJ1-2; TCRdb's D call, TRBD1, is unchecked because there is no DNA. Germline V gene data show CDR1 as MNHEY and CDR2 as SMNVEV (reference sequence). The CDR3 length is 15 residues. CDR3: CASSLINTGANGYTF.

The chain's CDR3 is CSARDRVTWDSNEQFF. J is TRBJ2-1 and V is TRBV20-1. Germline-derived CDR1 and CDR2 are DFQATT and SNEGSKA (reference sequence). CDR3 length: 16 amino acids.

The rearrangement joins TRBV5-1 to TRBJ2-3; TCRdb's D call, TRBD1, is unchecked because there is no DNA. This CDR3 is 14 amino acids long. Looked up from germline, CDR1 is SGHRS and CDR2 is YFSETQ. Here the CDR3 reads CASSPAGGGDTQYF.

Considering frequency, this clonotype is medium-sized. This CDR3 is CASSDSTSGHNEQFF. The V and J genes are TRBV6-4 and TRBJ2-1; the D gene TCRdb calls, TRBD2, cannot be checked with no DNA. CDR3 length: 15 amino acids. Germline loops: CDR1 MRHNA, CDR2 SNTAGT.

The chain links TRBV6-6 to TRBJ2-3; absent DNA, TCRdb's TRBD1 call cannot be checked. The germline CDR1 and CDR2 sequences are MNHNY and SVGAGI (reference sequence). This CDR3 region has 16 residues. CDR3 protein: CASSLGGRGFTDTQYF.

Considering frequency, this clonotype is medium-sized. J is TRBJ2-5 and V is TRBV30; TCRdb gives TRBD2 as the D gene, but with no DNA this cannot be confirmed. Germline V gene sequence: CDR1 GTSNPN, CDR2 SVGIG (reference sequence). This CDR3 is built from 14 residues. This CDR3 reads CAWEKASAQETQYF.

This clonotype shows up as medium-sized by frequency. This chain connects TRBV5-6 to TRBJ2-7. The CDR3 is 13 amino acids. Germline loops: CDR1 SGHDT, CDR2 YYEEEE. CDR3 in amino acids: CASSVGGTYEQYF.

The chain has TRBV29-1 and TRBJ1-6; with no DNA, the TCRdb D assignment of TRBD1 cannot be verified. This CDR3 is 14 amino acids long. Germline CDR1 reads SQVTM; CDR2 reads ANQGSEA. CDR3 loop: CSVSGTGTNSPLHF.

This clonotype is deemed medium-sized (0.01 to 0.1%) by its frequency. V and J are TRBV12-3 or TRBV12-4 and TRBJ1-1. The CDR3 length is 11 residues. CDR3: CASSLGTEAFF.

Judged by frequency, this clonotype is medium-sized (0.01 to 0.1%). The chain joins TRBV6-1 to TRBJ1-2; there is no DNA to check the TCRdb D call of TRBD1. The germline CDR1 and CDR2 sequences are MNHNS and SASEGT. This CDR3 spans 13 amino acids. This chain's CDR3 is CASSSLHRVGYTF.